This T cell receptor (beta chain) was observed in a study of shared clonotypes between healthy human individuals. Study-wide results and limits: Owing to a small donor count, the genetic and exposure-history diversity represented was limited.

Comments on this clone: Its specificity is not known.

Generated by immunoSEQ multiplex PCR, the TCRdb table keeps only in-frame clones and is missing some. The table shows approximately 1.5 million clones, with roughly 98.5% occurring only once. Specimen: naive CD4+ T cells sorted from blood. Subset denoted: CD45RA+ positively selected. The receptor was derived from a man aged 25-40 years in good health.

This CDR3 reads CASSPLSTTYEQYF. The CDR3, as DNA: TGTGCCAGCTCACCCCTGAGTACCACGTACGAGCAGTACTTC. The chain carries TRBV18 and TRBJ2-7; D remains unclear. The V and J ends lost 3 bases and 4 bases respectively, with 13 bases between them. Germline V lookup: CDR1 KGHSH, CDR2 LQKENI. The CDR3 loop spans 14 amino acids.